This is a list of T cell receptor beta chains from one sample in a study of breast tumors, draining lymph nodes, adjacent tissues. Each CDR3 protein gets one entry after TCRdb re-called the multiplex PCR reads with MiXCR. The sample consists of about 230,000 distinct CDR3 sequences, less than 40% of them appearing once. The specimen sequenced was axillary lymph node tissue. The source of these receptors is a female donor with breast cancer. Some clones in this sample may be carry-over from other donors' samples. Both conserved end residues are part of each CDR3. The D gene is left open where the match is weak. Size values are once, few and many counts, or a class for expanded clones, and some rows have none.

clone_size	d_call	cdr3_length	v_call	j_call	cdr3_aa	cdr3_nt
many	TRBD2	15	TRBV7-2	TRBJ2-1	CASSFEAGTRNEQFF	TGTGCCAGCAGCTTTGAAGCGGGAACCCGAAATGAGCAGTTCTTC
.	TRBD2	13	TRBV20-1	TRBJ2-3	CSASGRGPNEQYF	TGCAGTGCTAGCGGGAGGGGTCCCAATGAGCAGTATTTT
.	.	17	TRBV11-3	TRBJ2-7	CASSLAPGPRLSDEQYF	TGTGCCAGCAGCTTGGCCCCGGGACCCCGTCTTTCCGACGAGCAGTACTTC
many	TRBD2	18	TRBV5-1	TRBJ2-7	CASSLDPAGSGRSYEQYF	TGCGCCAGCAGCTTGGACCCCGCCGGGAGCGGGAGGTCCTACGAGCAGTACTTC
.	.	13	TRBV7-9	TRBJ1-2	CASSFLQADGYTF	TGTGCCAGCAGCTTCCTACAAGCGGATGGCTACACCTTC
few	.	15	TRBV11-2	TRBJ2-6	CASSPQASAANVLTF	TGTGCCAGCAGCCCACAGGCCTCTGCGGCCAACGTCCTGACTTTC
many	.	13	TRBV5-4	TRBJ2-7	CASSLEVGHEQYF	TGTGCCAGCAGCTTGGAAGTAGGCCACGAGCAGTACTTC
many	.	15	TRBV19	TRBJ2-2	CASSIGSKRAGELFF	TGTGCCAGTAGTATAGGGTCCAAAAGGGCCGGGGAGCTGTTTTTT
many	.	13	TRBV2	TRBJ2-7	CASSRDTYYEQYF	TGTGCCAGCAGTCGGGACACATACTACGAGCAGTACTTC
many	.	14	TRBV5-1	TRBJ1-6	CASSFPDHNSPLHF	TGCGCCAGCAGCTTTCCGGATCATAATTCACCCCTCCACTTT
many	TRBD2	14	TRBV9	TRBJ2-3	CASSVLAGVDTQYF	TGTGCCAGCAGCGTATTAGCGGGAGTAGATACGCAGTATTTT
many	TRBD1	16	TRBV4-1	TRBJ2-1	CASSRTTGGSYNEQFF	TGCGCCAGCAGCCGAACAACAGGGGGCTCCTACAATGAGCAGTTCTTC
many	.	14	TRBV24-1	TRBJ1-5	CATQRIGDNQPQHF	TGTGCCACCCAGCGAATCGGAGACAATCAGCCCCAGCATTTT
many	TRBD2	15	TRBV11-2	TRBJ2-3	CASSLSSAGEHTQYF	TGTGCCAGCAGCTTATCTTCAGCGGGAGAACATACGCAGTATTTT
once	TRBD2	15	TRBV20-1	TRBJ2-7	CSARDLAGGPYEQYF	TGCAGTGCTAGAGACCTAGCGGGAGGGCCCTACGAGCAGTACTTC
.	TRBD1	13	TRBV29-1	TRBJ2-1	CSLGGTGRNEQFF	TGCAGCTTGGGGGGGACAGGGAGAAATGAGCAGTTCTTC
many	.	14	TRBV4-2	TRBJ2-5	CASSQDRVQETQYF	TGTGCCAGCAGCCAAGATCGAGTCCAAGAGACCCAGTACTTC
many	.	15	TRBV19	TRBJ2-5	CASSDGSHTQETQYF	TGTGCCAGTAGTGATGGCTCCCACACCCAAGAGACCCAGTACTTC
.	.	15	TRBV24-1	TRBJ1-2	CATSDDLGTRPRYTF	TGTGCCACCAGTGATGACCTCGGGACAAGGCCGAGATACACCTTC
.	.	13	TRBV5-1	TRBJ1-1	CASSWGGNTEAFF	TGCGCCAGCAGCTGGGGAGGGAACACTGAAGCTTTCTTT
many	TRBD1	14	TRBV20-1	TRBJ1-5	CSASRDREGQPQHF	TGCAGTGCTAGCCGGGACAGGGAAGGTCAGCCCCAGCATTTT
many	TRBD2	13	TRBV11-3	TRBJ2-7	CASREDVSYEQYF	TGTGCCAGCCGGGAGGACGTCTCCTACGAGCAGTACTTC
.	.	14	TRBV2	TRBJ1-1	CASSEVRLSTEAFF	TGTGCCAGCAGTGAAGTCAGGCTAAGCACTGAAGCCTTCTTT
.	.	14	TRBV28	TRBJ2-2	CASSPAGRFGELFF	TGTGCCAGCAGTCCTGCGGGTCGATTCGGGGAGCTGTTTTTT
many	TRBD1	13	TRBV7-9	TRBJ1-2	CASSFQGAHGYTF	TGTGCCAGCAGCTTCCAGGGGGCTCATGGCTACACCTTC
many	.	13	TRBV10-2	TRBJ1-3	CATLRTDGNTIYF	TGCGCCACCTTGAGGACGGATGGAAACACCATATATTTT
many	.	13	TRBV7-2	TRBJ1-5	CASSLGYGQPQHF	TGTGCCAGCAGCTTAGGTTATGGACAGCCCCAGCATTTT
few	.	13	TRBV12-3/TRBV12-4	TRBJ1-2	CASSLKANYGYTF	TGTGCCAGCAGTTTAAAAGCCAACTATGGCTACACCTTC
.	.	14	TRBV5-1	TRBJ1-4	CASSPTGRSEKLFF	TGCGCCAGCAGCCCGACAGGCAGGAGTGAAAAACTGTTTTTT
many	TRBD2	16	TRBV7-9	TRBJ2-5	CASSSSGTRPQETQYF	TGTGCCAGCAGCTCCTCAGGGACTAGACCCCAAGAGACCCAGTACTTC
many	.	14	TRBV7-8	TRBJ1-2	CASSLGFGGQGYTF	TGTGCCAGCAGCTTAGGGTTCGGGGGGCAAGGCTACACCTTC
many	TRBD1	17	TRBV11-3	TRBJ1-5	CASSIPAGQGSNQPQHF	TGTGCCAGCAGTATACCCGCGGGACAGGGGAGCAATCAGCCCCAGCATTTT
many	.	12	TRBV5-6	TRBJ2-2	CASSFDPGELFF	TGTGCCAGCAGCTTCGACCCCGGGGAGCTGTTTTTT
many	TRBD2	14	TRBV6-1	TRBJ2-7	CASKLAGQNYEQYF	TGTGCCAGCAAACTAGCGGGACAAAACTACGAGCAGTACTTC
many	.	17	TRBV7-3	TRBJ2-6	CASSSQYRTSGANVLTF	TGTGCCAGCAGCTCTCAATATAGGACAAGTGGGGCCAACGTCCTGACTTTC
many	.	13	TRBV19	TRBJ2-1	CASSMGPGQREFF	TGTGCCAGTAGTATGGGCCCCGGACAGCGGGAGTTCTTC
many	TRBD2	15	TRBV4-3	TRBJ2-1	CASSQDRTSLNEQFF	TGCGCCAGCAGCCAGGATAGGACTAGTCTGAATGAGCAGTTCTTC
.	TRBD1	14	TRBV7-8	TRBJ2-3	CASSLTGGEVEQYF	TGTGCCAGCAGCTTAACAGGGGGAGAGGTCGAGCAGTATTTT
many	TRBD1	14	TRBV7-6	TRBJ2-5	CASSFLGQGETQYF	TGTGCCAGCAGCTTTTTGGGACAGGGAGAGACCCAGTACTTC
.	.	13	TRBV20-1	TRBJ1-6	CSASQGTNPPLHF	TGCAGTGCCAGTCAGGGGACTAATCCACCCCTCCACTTT